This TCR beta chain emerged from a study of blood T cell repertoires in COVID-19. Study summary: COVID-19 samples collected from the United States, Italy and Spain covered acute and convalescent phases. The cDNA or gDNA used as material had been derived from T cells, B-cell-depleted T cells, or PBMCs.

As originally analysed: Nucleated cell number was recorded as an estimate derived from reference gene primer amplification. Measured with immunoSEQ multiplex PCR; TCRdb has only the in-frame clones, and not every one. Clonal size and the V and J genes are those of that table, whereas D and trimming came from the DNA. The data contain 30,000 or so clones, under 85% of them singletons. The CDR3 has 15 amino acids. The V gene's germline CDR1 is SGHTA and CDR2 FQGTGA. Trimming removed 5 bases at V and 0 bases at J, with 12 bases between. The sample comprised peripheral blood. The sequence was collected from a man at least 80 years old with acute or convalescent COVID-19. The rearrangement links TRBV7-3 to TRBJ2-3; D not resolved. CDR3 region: CASSLLPTSTDTQYF. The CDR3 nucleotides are TGTGCCAGCAGCCTCCTCCCCACTAGCACAGATACGCAGTATTTT.